A single sample gave rise to the 25 T cell receptor beta chains below, sequenced in a study of beta chain features in type 1 diabetes. Sequenced material consisted of expressed TCRB transcripts (all of the isolated RNA was reverse transcribed). The repertoire was sequenced with immunoSEQ multiplex PCR; TCRdb's copy has only in-frame clones and lacks some. Of about 350,000 clones in the sample, around a fifth are singletons; the top ten hold approximately 0.046%. The sample was naive CD4+ T cells from blood. These receptor sequences come from a woman aged 18-29 years in good health.

This clone was seen a few times. The J gene is TRBJ1-2, the V gene TRBV7-2; D perhaps matches TRBD1 (5 bases). The CDR3 extends over 13 amino acids. Germline assignment: CDR1 SGHTA and CDR2 FQGNSA. V was cut by 3 bases and J by 4 bases, with 9 bases left in between. This chain's CDR3 is CASSFDSGYGYTF. DNA of the CDR3: TGTGCCAGCAGCTTCGACAGTGGCTATGGCTACACCTTC.

The rearrangement uses TRBV18 and TRBJ1-1; 9 bases line up with TRBD1. The CDR3 runs 15 residues. CDR1 is KGHSH and CDR2 is LQKENI in the germline V gene. V trimming: 8 bases; J trimming: 2 bases; junction bases outside the gene matches: 9. The CDR3 sequence: CASVLDRGGNTEAFF. DNA for the CDR3: TGTGCCAGCGTACTGGACAGGGGAGGAAACACTGAAGCTTTCTTT. Based on the CDR3 plus reference TRBV18 and TRBJ1-1, the full variable domain is NAGVMQNPRHLVRRRGQEARLRCSPMKGHSHVYWYRQLPEEGLKFMVYLQKENIIDESGMPKERFSAEFPKEGPSILRIQQVVRGDSAAYFCASVLDRGGNTEAFFGQGTRLTVV.

The chain is built from TRBV5-5 and TRBJ2-7, with TRBD1 identical over 7 bases. V dropped 4 bases and J dropped 2; count of bases not matched to a gene: 3. Germline V gene lookup returns CDR1 SGHKS and CDR2 YYEKEE (reference sequence). The CDR3 runs to 13 residues. The CDR3 DNA sequence: TGTGCCAGCAGCCTACAGGGGCCCTACGAGCAGTACTTC. This codes for CASSLQGPYEQYF.

The chain couples TRBV9 to TRBJ2-1, with D tentatively TRBD2 (5 bases). The CDR3 runs to 17 residues. The germline V and J ends were trimmed by 0 bases and 0 bases, with 13 bases remaining between them. Germline values: CDR1 SGDLS, CDR2 YYNGEE. For the CDR3, the DNA is TGTGCCAGCAGCGTAGAGGTAGCGCCTAGCTCCTACAATGAGCAGTTCTTC. It is translated as CASSVEVAPSSYNEQFF.

This clone has a handful of counts. The chain uses TRBV7-2 and TRBJ2-2; D unresolved. This CDR3 has 13 amino acids. The ends were cut back, 4 bases at V and 2 bases at J, with 5 bases in the middle. The germline CDR1 and CDR2 sequences are SGHTA and FQGNSA. The CDR3 region has the DNA TGTGCCAGCAGCTCCCTAAACACCGGGGAGCTGTTTTTT. Its translation is CASSSLNTGELFF.

This clone was observed a few times. The CDR3 sequence is CASSSFFGTGGHGAFF. CDR3 bases: TGTGCCAGCAGTTCGTTTTTTGGGACAGGGGGCCACGGCGCTTTCTTT. The chain recombines TRBV6-5 with TRBJ1-1, with TRBD1 matching over 12 bases. Germline loops: CDR1 MNHEY, CDR2 SVGAGI. The CDR3 sequence is 16 residues long. The junction had 14 bases not matched to a gene; V was cut back by 4 bases and J by 11 bases.

This clone was found a few times. J is TRBJ1-5 and V is TRBV9, with D maybe TRBD1 (5 bases). CDR3 size: 14 residues. Germline assignment: CDR1 SGDLS and CDR2 YYNGEE. V was clipped by 4 bases and J by 3 bases, with 11 bases between them. The CDR3 region has the DNA TGTGCCAGCAGCCAAGACAGCGACAATCAGCCCCAGCATTTT. Translation gives CASSQDSDNQPQHF.

The chain recombines TRBV7-9 with TRBJ2-6, with TRBD1 matching 11 bases. The CDR3 spans 18 residues. Germline CDR1 SEHNR, CDR2 FQNEAQ (reference sequence). With 5 bases clipped from V and 2 bases from J, the junction kept 8 bases outside the gene matches. CDR3 DNA sequence: TGTGCCAGCAGCCCCCTCGGACAGGGGGCAACTGGGGCCAACGTCCTGACTTTC. Encoded protein: CASSPLGQGATGANVLTF.

This chain uses TRBV30 with TRBJ2-1, with D maybe TRBD1 (5 bases). The germline gives CDR1 GTSNPN, CDR2 SVGIG (reference sequence). The V and J ends lost 6 bases and 6 bases respectively, with 15 bases between them. This CDR3 has 13 amino acids. In DNA, the CDR3 is TGTGCCTGTGGGATCCCAGGGTCCAATGAGCAGTTCTTC. It translates to CACGIPGSNEQFF.

The chain uses TRBV10-3 and TRBJ2-3; 8 bases match TRBD2. The germline gives CDR1 ENHRY, CDR2 SYGVKD. The CDR3 runs to 16 residues. Losses at the gene ends were 10 bases for V and 4 bases for J; bases not matched to a gene: 16. This CDR3 is CATRLGGSGSADTQYF. The CDR3 DNA is TGTGCCACCCGACTGGGGGGCAGCGGGAGCGCAGATACGCAGTATTTT.

V is TRBV7-2 and J is TRBJ1-4; 7 positions agree with TRBD1. The J segment lost 5 bases and the V segment lost 6 bases, leaving 9 bases of the junction unmatched. The CDR3 contains 15 residues. Germline V gene sequence: CDR1 SGHTA, CDR2 FQGNSA. For the CDR3, the DNA is TGTGCCAGCAGTCAATCGGGACAGTTGAATGAAAAACTGTTTTTT. Translated, it gives CASSQSGQLNEKLFF.

This clone was observed a few times. The chain combines TRBV6-5 with TRBJ1-2, with D possibly being TRBD1 (5 bases). Germline lookup yields CDR1 MNHEY and CDR2 SVGAGI. V was pared by 5 bases and J by 5 bases, with 9 bases between. CDR3 length: 12 amino acids. CDR3 DNA sequence: TGTGCCAGCAGTGGACACTTGTATGGCTACACCTTC. Its translation: CASSGHLYGYTF.

The chain carries TRBV4-3 and TRBJ2-1, with 16 bases matching TRBD2. The V gene end was trimmed by 4 bases and the J gene end by 0 bases; junction bases not matched to a gene: 3. In germline, CDR1 is LGHNA, CDR2 YSLEER. The CDR3 runs to 18 residues. CDR3 in amino acids: CASSPGLAGGSSYNEQFF. CDR3 coding DNA: TGCGCCAGCAGCCCGGGACTAGCGGGGGGGAGCTCCTACAATGAGCAGTTCTTC.

The chain employs TRBV5-1 and TRBJ2-3; D gene uncertain. The CDR3 spans 15 residues. Between the trimmed V and J ends, which lost 4 bases and 2 bases, there was a span of 14 bases. Germline CDR1 SGHRS, CDR2 YFSETQ. The CDR3 nucleotides read TGCGCCAGCAGCGTATCCCGTGGAGTCACAGATACGCAGTATTTT. Its protein product is CASSVSRGVTDTQYF.

The chain uses TRBV7-9 and TRBJ1-5; perhaps TRBD1 as D (5 bases). Germline lookup yields CDR1 SEHNR and CDR2 FQNEAQ (reference sequence). V shed 8 bases and J shed 3 bases, with 14 bases lying between them. The CDR3 runs to 14 residues. Here the CDR3 reads CASGGEGPNQPQHF. In DNA, the CDR3 is TGTGCCAGCGGCGGGGAGGGGCCCAATCAGCCCCAGCATTTT.

This clone was detected only a few times. The rearrangement uses TRBV29-1 and TRBJ2-3; tentative D call: TRBD2 (6 bases). Germline-derived CDR1 and CDR2 are SQVTM and ANQGSEA. V lost 4 bases and J lost 0, with 14 bases in between. The CDR3 extends over 15 amino acids. CDR3 region: CSVAIVAESTDTQYF. The CDR3 nucleotides read TGCAGCGTTGCGATAGTAGCGGAGAGCACAGATACGCAGTATTTT.

The chain couples TRBV2 to TRBJ2-5, with 9 nucleotides matching TRBD2. The CDR3 length is 15 residues. Germline V lookup: CDR1 SNHLY, CDR2 FYNNEI. With 3 bases clipped from V and 7 bases from J, the junction kept 9 bases outside the gene matches. The CDR3, as DNA: TGTGCCAGCAGTGAGGCGCCTAGCGGGACGGGGACCCAGTACTTC. Protein product: CASSEAPSGTGTQYF.

The chain combines TRBV9 with TRBJ2-3, with TRBD2 matching over 9 bases. Germline V gene sequence: CDR1 SGDLS, CDR2 YYNGEE. V was clipped by 4 bases and J by 2 bases; unmatched bases: 11. The CDR3 extends over 17 amino acids. The CDR3 nucleotides read TGTGCCAGCAGCCCATCGAGGACTAGCGCCCACACAGATACGCAGTATTTT. This encodes CASSPSRTSAHTDTQYF. Together with reference TRBV9 and TRBJ2-3, the CDR3 gives the full variable domain: DSGVTQTPKHLITATGQRVTLRCSPRSGDLSVYWYQQSLDQGLQFLIQYYNGEERAKGNILERFSAQQFPDLHSELNLSSLELGDSALYFCASSPSRTSAHTDTQYFGPGTRLTVL.

This clone was counted between two and nine times. The chain uses TRBV29-1 and TRBJ1-2; D gene ambiguous. The CDR3 contains 9 residues. V lost 6 bases to trimming and J lost 8 bases, with 7 bases between them. Per the germline V gene, CDR1 is SQVTM and CDR2 is ANQGSEA. The CDR3 is CSVESGYTF. CDR3 nucleotide sequence: TGCAGCGTCGAGAGCGGCTACACCTTC.

As to this clone: The sample has other DNA sequences that encode this CDR3 too. The rearrangement joins TRBV18 to TRBJ1-4; perhaps TRBD1 as D (6 bases). CDR1 is KGHSH, CDR2 LQKENI, per germline. V was trimmed by 3 bases and J by 5 bases, leaving 13 bases between them. The CDR3 extends over 15 amino acids. CDR3 amino acids: CASSPRTATNEKLFF. In DNA, the CDR3 is TGTGCCAGCTCACCGCGGACAGCGACGAATGAAAAACTGTTTTTT.

The table lists this clone with a few counts. The chain is built from TRBV25-1 and TRBJ2-1, with 11 positions matching TRBD2. After removal of 5 bases from V and 0 bases from J, the junction contained 3 bases not matched to a gene. The CDR3 consists of 16 residues. Germline V gene lookup returns CDR1 MGHDK and CDR2 SYGVNS. Here the CDR3 DNA reads TGTGCCAGCAGTTCCACTAGCGGGAGCTCCTACAATGAGCAGTTCTTC. As protein: CASSSTSGSSYNEQFF. Supplemented by reference TRBV25-1 and TRBJ2-1, the full variable domain reads EADIYQTPRYLVIGTGKKITLECSQTMGHDKMYWYQQDPGMELHLIHYSYGVNSTEKGDLSSESTVSRIRTEHFPLTLESARPSHTSQYLCASSSTSGSSYNEQFFGPGTRLTVL.

This clone was seen more than once but under ten times. The rearrangement uses TRBV7-9 and TRBJ2-7; 11 positions agree with TRBD2. J lost 5 bases, V lost 3 bases, and 6 bases had no gene match. The CDR3 loop spans 15 amino acids. Per germline, CDR1 SEHNR and CDR2 FQNEAQ (reference sequence). CDR3 DNA: TGTGCCAGCAGCTTTGATAGCGGGAGGGCCCACGAGCAGTACTTC. This encodes CASSFDSGRAHEQYF.

This rearrangement joins TRBV18 to TRBJ1-1; D gene unclear. Trimming removed 3 bases at V and 3 bases at J, with 8 bases between. The CDR3 sequence is 13 residues long. Germline loops: CDR1 KGHSH, CDR2 LQKENI. The DNA for the CDR3 is TGTGCCAGCTCACCGCGGGTCGACACTGAAGCTTTCTTT. This gives the protein CASSPRVDTEAFF. The entire variable domain, with the rest obtained from reference TRBV18 and TRBJ1-1, is as follows: NAGVMQNPRHLVRRRGQEARLRCSPMKGHSHVYWYRQLPEEGLKFMVYLQKENIIDESGMPKERFSAEFPKEGPSILRIQQVVRGDSAAYFCASSPRVDTEAFFGQGTRLTVV.

This clone was counted only a few times. V and J are TRBV2 and TRBJ2-2, with TRBD1 matching over 7 bases. The germline V gene encodes CDR1 SNHLY and CDR2 FYNNEI. The V gene end was trimmed by 4 bases and the J gene end by 2 bases; junction bases not matched to a gene: 4. CDR3 length: 15 amino acids. The CDR3: CASSVQGINTGELFF. For the CDR3, the DNA is TGTGCCAGCAGTGTACAGGGGATAAACACCGGGGAGCTGTTTTTT.

In its sample, this clone was seen a few times. CDR3 bases: TGTGCCTGGATAAAAGGCAGGCAGCCCCAGCATTTT. This translates into CAWIKGRQPQHF. The chain employs TRBV30 and TRBJ1-5; D remains unclear. Trimming took 4 bases from V and 7 from J, leaving 11 bases between them. The CDR3 consists of 12 residues. CDR1 GTSNPN and CDR2 SVGIG come from the germline V gene (reference sequence).